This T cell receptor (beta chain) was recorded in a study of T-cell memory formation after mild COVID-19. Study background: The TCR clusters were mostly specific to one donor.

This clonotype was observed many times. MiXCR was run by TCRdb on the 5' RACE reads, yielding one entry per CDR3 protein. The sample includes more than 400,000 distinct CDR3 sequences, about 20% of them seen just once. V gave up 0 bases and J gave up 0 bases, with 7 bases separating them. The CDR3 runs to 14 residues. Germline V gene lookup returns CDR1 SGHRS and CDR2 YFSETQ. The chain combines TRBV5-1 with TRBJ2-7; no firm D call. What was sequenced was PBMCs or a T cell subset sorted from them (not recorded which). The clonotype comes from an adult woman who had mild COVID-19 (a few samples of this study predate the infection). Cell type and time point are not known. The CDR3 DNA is TGCGCCAGCAGCTTGGTTTCCAACTCCTACGAGCAGTACTTC. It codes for CASSLVSNSYEQYF.